The 4 T cell receptor beta chains below were found in one sample sequenced in a study of early T cells in non-severe SARS-CoV-2 infection. TCRdb processed the 5' RACE reads anew with MiXCR; each CDR3 protein has one entry. The table lists around 70,000 distinct CDR3 sequences, less than 20% of them singletons, with 9% to 15% in the top ten. Sequenced: whole blood. The receptors were gathered from an adult who was a healthcare worker with PCR-confirmed SARS-CoV-2 infection or an uninfected control (not recorded which).

This clonotype was observed a handful of times. DNA of the CDR3: TGTGCCAGCAGCTCGGGGACAGGGGGCCAGCCCCAGCATTTT. Protein sequence: CASSSGTGGQPQHF. This chain connects TRBV7-9 to TRBJ1-5; 12 bases are a match to TRBD1. V shed 4 bases and J 7 bases; nucleotides not matched to a gene: 2. Germline-derived CDR1 and CDR2 are SEHNR and FQNEAQ (reference sequence). The CDR3 is 14 residues long.

The chain joins TRBV29-1 to TRBJ2-7; 11 bases align to TRBD1. From germline, CDR1 is SQVTM and CDR2 ANQGSEA. The V gene end was trimmed by 7 bases and the J gene end by 5 bases; junction bases not matched to a gene: 13. The CDR3 spans 15 residues. The CDR3 protein is CSATLGQGEKNEQYF. The CDR3 bases are TGCAGCGCCACTTTGGGACAGGGGGAAAAGAACGAGCAGTACTTC.

This clonotype was detected only a few times. The chain links TRBV10-3 to TRBJ1-5, with a tentative D call TRBD1 (5 bases). The CDR3 consists of 14 residues. V was shortened by 6 bases and J by 4 bases, with 13 bases between the two germline ends. Germline CDR1 ENHRY, CDR2 SYGVKD. This chain's CDR3 is CAIRPGLENQPQHF. The DNA of the CDR3 is TGTGCCATCAGGCCGGGACTTGAGAATCAGCCCCAGCATTTT.

This clonotype was counted many times. The rearrangement joins TRBV20-1 to TRBJ1-5; the D gene is possibly TRBD1 (5 bases). Trimming took 3 bases from V and 7 from J, leaving 16 bases between them. CDR3 length: 14 residues. Looked up from germline, CDR1 is DFQATT and CDR2 is SNEGSKA (reference sequence). CDR3 in DNA: TGCAGTGCTAGGGTCGGGGGAGTGCGCCAGCCCCAGCATTTT. Translated: CSARVGGVRQPQHF.